Below, one T cell receptor (beta chain) is given with its context. The antigen remains undetermined. The germline gives CDR1 MDHEN, CDR2 SYDVKM. This CDR3 is built from 15 residues. The J segment lost 7 bases and the V segment lost 5 bases, leaving 9 bases of the junction unmatched. The data were obtained in a study of cytomegalovirus exposure and HLA in healthy donors. Broader study findings: As confirmed in vitro, three CMV-associated chains were specific for CMV antigens.

It was with 60 Vbeta and 13 Jbeta primers that the PCR ran. Profiling relied on immunoSEQ multiplex PCR, and the TCRdb table lists in-frame clones only, not all of them. The sample lists about 120,000 clones; roughly 14% were seen once. This receptor was identified in a woman between 18 and 29 years old in good health and CMV-seronegative. The chain recombines TRBV28 with TRBJ2-2; TRBD2 agrees at 8 bases. The specimen sequenced was PBMCs. Here the CDR3 DNA reads TGTGCCAGCAGTCCGCTTAGCGGGACGGGCGGGGAGCTGTTTTTT. It yields the protein CASSPLSGTGGELFF.